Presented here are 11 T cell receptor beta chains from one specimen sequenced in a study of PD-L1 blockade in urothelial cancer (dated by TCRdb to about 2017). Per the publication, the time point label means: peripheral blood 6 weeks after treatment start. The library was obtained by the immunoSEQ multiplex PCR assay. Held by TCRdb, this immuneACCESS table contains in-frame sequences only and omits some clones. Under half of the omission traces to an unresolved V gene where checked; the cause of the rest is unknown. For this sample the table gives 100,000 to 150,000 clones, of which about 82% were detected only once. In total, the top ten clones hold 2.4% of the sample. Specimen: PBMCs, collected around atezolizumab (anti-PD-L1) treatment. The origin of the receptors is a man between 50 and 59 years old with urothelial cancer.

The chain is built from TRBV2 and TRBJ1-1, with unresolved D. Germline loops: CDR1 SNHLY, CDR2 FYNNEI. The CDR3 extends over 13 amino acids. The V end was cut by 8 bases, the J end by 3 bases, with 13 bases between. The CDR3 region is CASLSRPDTEAFF. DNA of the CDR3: TGTGCCAGCCTAAGCCGCCCCGACACTGAAGCTTTCTTT.

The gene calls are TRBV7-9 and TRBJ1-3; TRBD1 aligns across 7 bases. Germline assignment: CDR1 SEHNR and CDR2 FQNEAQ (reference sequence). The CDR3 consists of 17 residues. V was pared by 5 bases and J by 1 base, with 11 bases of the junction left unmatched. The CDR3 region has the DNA TGTGCCAGCAGCCGAAAAGCCGACAGGGTATCTGGAAACACCATATATTTT. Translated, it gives CASSRKADRVSGNTIYF.

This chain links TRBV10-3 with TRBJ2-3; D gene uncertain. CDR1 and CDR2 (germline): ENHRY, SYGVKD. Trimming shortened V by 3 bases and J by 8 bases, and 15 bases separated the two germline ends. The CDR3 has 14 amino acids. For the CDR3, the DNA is TGTGCCATCAGTGACCGAACTATGTCTGCTACGCAGTATTTT. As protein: CAISDRTMSATQYF.

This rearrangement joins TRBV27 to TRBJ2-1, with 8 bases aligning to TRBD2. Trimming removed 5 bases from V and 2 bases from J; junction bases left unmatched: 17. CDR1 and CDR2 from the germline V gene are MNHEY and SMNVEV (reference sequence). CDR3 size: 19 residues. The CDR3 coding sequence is TGTGCCAGCAGTGGGGTCGGGGGTCGAGCGGGAGCCCCCTACAATGAGCAGTTCTTC. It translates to CASSGVGGRAGAPYNEQFF.

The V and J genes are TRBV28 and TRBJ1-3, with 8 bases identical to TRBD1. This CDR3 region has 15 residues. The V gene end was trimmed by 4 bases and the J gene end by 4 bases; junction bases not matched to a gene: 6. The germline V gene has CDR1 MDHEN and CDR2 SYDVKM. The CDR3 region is CASSSGQGLGNTIYF. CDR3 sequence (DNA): TGTGCCAGCAGTTCCGGACAGGGTCTAGGAAACACCATATATTTT.

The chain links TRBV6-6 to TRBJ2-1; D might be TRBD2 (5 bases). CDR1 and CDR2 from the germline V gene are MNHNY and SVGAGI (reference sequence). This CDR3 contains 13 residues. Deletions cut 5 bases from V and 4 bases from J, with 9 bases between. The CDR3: CASSTSSYNEQFF. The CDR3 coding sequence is TGTGCCAGCAGTACTAGTTCTTACAATGAGCAGTTCTTC.

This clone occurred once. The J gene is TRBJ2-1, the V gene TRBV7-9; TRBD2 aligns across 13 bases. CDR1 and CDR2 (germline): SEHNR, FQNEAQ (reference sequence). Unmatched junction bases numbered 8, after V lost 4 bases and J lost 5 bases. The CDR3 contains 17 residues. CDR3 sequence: CASSSRTGTSGDNEQFF. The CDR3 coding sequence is TGTGCCAGCAGCTCCCGGACCGGGACTAGCGGGGACAATGAGCAGTTCTTC.

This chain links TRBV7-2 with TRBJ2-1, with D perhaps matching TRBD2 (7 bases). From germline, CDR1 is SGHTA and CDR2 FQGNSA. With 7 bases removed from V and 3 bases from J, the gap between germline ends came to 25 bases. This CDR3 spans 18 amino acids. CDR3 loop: CASTKARAGEGGYNEQFF. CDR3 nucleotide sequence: TGTGCCAGCACCAAGGCACGGGCGGGAGAGGGGGGCTACAATGAGCAGTTCTTC.

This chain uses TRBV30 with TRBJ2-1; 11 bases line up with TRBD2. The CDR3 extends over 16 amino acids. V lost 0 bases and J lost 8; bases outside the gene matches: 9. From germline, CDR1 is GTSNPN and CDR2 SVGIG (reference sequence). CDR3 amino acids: CAWSVRLAGGGDEQFF. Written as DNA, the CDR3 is TGTGCCTGGAGTGTACGGCTAGCGGGAGGCGGGGATGAGCAGTTCTTC.

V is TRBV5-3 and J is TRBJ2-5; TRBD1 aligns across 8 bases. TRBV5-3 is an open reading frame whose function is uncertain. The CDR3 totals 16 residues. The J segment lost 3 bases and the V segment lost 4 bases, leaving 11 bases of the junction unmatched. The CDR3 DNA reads TGTGCCAGAAGCAGGGAGGTAACAGGGGGTGAAGAGACCCAGTACTTC. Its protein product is CARSREVTGGEETQYF.

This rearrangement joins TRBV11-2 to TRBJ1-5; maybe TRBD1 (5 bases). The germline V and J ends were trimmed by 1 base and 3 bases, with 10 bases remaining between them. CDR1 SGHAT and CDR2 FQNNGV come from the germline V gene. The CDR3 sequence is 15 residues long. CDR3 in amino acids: CASSLVAGNNQPQHF. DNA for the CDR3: TGTGCCAGCAGCTTAGTTGCAGGGAACAATCAGCCCCAGCATTTT.